What follows are 21 T cell receptor beta chains derived from one specimen sequenced in a study of shared clonotypes between healthy human individuals. The naive CD8 population came from CD45RO-negative cells selected for CCR7, without terminally differentiated effector memory CD45RA+ cells. Repertoires were generated with immunoSEQ multiplex PCR, while TCRdb's copy carries only in-frame clones and drops some. The sample contains around 2,100,000 clones, just under 95% of which appear only once. The material sequenced was naive CD8+ T cells sorted from blood. Receptor source: a young man in good health.

A note on this clone: The same CDR3 is also encoded by other DNA sequences in this sample. The rearrangement uses TRBV19 and TRBJ2-7; tentative D call: TRBD1 (5 bases). This CDR3 is built from 13 residues. Germline values: CDR1 LNHDA, CDR2 SQIVND (reference sequence). Trimming removed 3 bases from V and 2 bases from J, with 8 bases in between. The CDR3 DNA is TGTGCCAGTAGTATTCAGGGCACCTACGAGCAGTACTTC. Its protein is CASSIQGTYEQYF.

The chain recombines TRBV7-6 with TRBJ2-7; TRBD2 might be the D (5 bases). There are 15 residues in the CDR3. Trimming left V 3 bases short and J 5 bases short, with 17 bases between. Per germline, CDR1 SGHVS and CDR2 FNYEAQ. The CDR3 protein is CASSLRVGESHEQYF. For the CDR3, the DNA is TGTGCCAGCAGCTTGCGGGTCGGGGAGTCCCACGAGCAGTACTTC.

This chain uses TRBV28 with TRBJ2-7, with 7 bases that match TRBD1. In germline, CDR1 is MDHEN, CDR2 SYDVKM. This CDR3 region has 13 residues. V shed 5 bases, J shed 5 bases, and the junction held 6 bases outside the gene matches. The CDR3 region is CASSAGGVDEQYF. Here the CDR3 DNA reads TGTGCCAGCAGTGCAGGGGGAGTGGACGAGCAGTACTTC.

The rearrangement links TRBV5-6 to TRBJ2-7; D ambiguous. V was clipped by 4 bases and J by 2 bases, with 19 bases between them. The CDR3 extends over 16 amino acids. Germline CDR1 SGHDT, CDR2 YYEEEE. The CDR3 sequence is CASSPHTAGWTYEQYF. Written as DNA, the CDR3 is TGTGCCAGCAGCCCACATACAGCAGGCTGGACCTACGAGCAGTACTTC.

This chain uses TRBV11-3 with TRBJ2-1; D is uncertain. Trimming cost V 6 bases and J 4 bases, with 10 bases left between them. From germline, CDR1 is SGHNT and CDR2 YENEEA. The CDR3 contains 13 residues. The CDR3 DNA is TGTGCCAGCAGTCAATCGGGTTACAATGAGCAGTTCTTC. It codes for CASSQSGYNEQFF.

CDR3 sequence reads: CASSLSSGVPVNTEAFF. CDR3 DNA sequence: TGTGCCAGCAGTTTATCTAGCGGGGTTCCCGTGAACACTGAAGCTTTCTTT. This sequence joins TRBV27 and TRBJ1-1; D gene uncertain. From germline, CDR1 is MNHEY and CDR2 SMNVEV (reference sequence). Trimming cost V 0 bases and J 0 bases, with 14 bases left between them. The CDR3 spans 17 residues.

CDR3 protein: CASSDWDRGPDTQYF. The CDR3, as DNA: TGTGCCAGCAGTGATTGGGACAGGGGGCCGGATACGCAGTATTTT. This chain joins TRBV2 and TRBJ2-3, with 12 bases fitting TRBD1. The CDR3 totals 15 residues. Germline V gives CDR1 SNHLY, CDR2 FYNNEI. J was trimmed by 6 bases and V by 3 bases; bases with no gene match: 4.

The chain uses TRBV5-4 and TRBJ2-2; perhaps TRBD1 as D (6 bases). CDR1 SGHNT and CDR2 YYREEE come from the germline V gene (reference sequence). The length of the CDR3 is 17 residues. V gave up 2 bases and J gave up 2 bases, with 16 bases separating them. As DNA, the CDR3 is TGTGCCAGCAGCTTCTCTCTTCTAGGGACAAACACCGGGGAGCTGTTTTTT. Protein: CASSFSLLGTNTGELFF.

This sequence joins TRBV11-2 and TRBJ2-2; D is perhaps TRBD1 (5 bases). The CDR3 covers 14 residues. The V gene lost 3 bases and the J gene lost 2 bases, with 7 bases spanning the gap. CDR1 is SGHAT, CDR2 FQNNGV, per germline. CDR3 nucleotides: TGTGCCAGCAGCTTTGACAGCAACACCGGGGAGCTGTTTTTT. Its protein is CASSFDSNTGELFF.

This CDR3 reads CATGTSGGPSPEQYF. The CDR3 DNA follows: TGTGCCACCGGGACTAGCGGGGGGCCTAGTCCCGAGCAGTACTTC. V gene TRBV10-3 combines with J gene TRBJ2-7; 15 bases align to TRBD2. Germline CDR1 and CDR2: ENHRY and SYGVKD. The CDR3 covers 15 residues. The V gene end was trimmed by 10 bases and the J gene end by 6 bases; junction bases not matched to a gene: 10.

In its sample, this clone was seen once. Other DNA variants within this sample encode the same CDR3. The J gene is TRBJ2-7, the V gene TRBV9; possibly TRBD2 for D (6 bases). Trimming cost V 0 bases and J 3 bases, with 10 bases left between them. This CDR3 comprises 14 residues. CDR1 is SGDLS, CDR2 YYNGEE, per germline. The DNA of the CDR3 is TGTGCCAGCAGCGTAGGCGGAGGGATCTACGAGCAGTACTTC. Translated: CASSVGGGIYEQYF.

V gene TRBV13 combines with J gene TRBJ2-7; D might be TRBD1 or TRBD2, each matching 5 bases. The CDR3 spans 15 residues. The ends were cut back, 0 bases at V and 0 bases at J, with 9 bases in the middle. The germline CDR1 and CDR2 sequences are PRHDT and FYEKMQ (reference sequence). CDR3 protein: CASSLGRDGSYEQYF. CDR3 DNA: TGTGCCAGCAGCTTAGGCCGGGACGGCTCCTACGAGCAGTACTTC.

With regard to this clone: The sample carries other DNA sequences with the same CDR3. The V gene is TRBV7-9, the J gene TRBJ2-7, with TRBD2 matching over 9 bases. The CDR3 is 15 residues long. CDR1 is SEHNR and CDR2 is FQNEAQ in the germline V gene (reference sequence). With V trimmed by 1 base and J by 1 base, 2 bases remained unmatched. The CDR3 DNA sequence: TGTGCCAGCAGCTTAGTTCTAGCGGGGTCCTACGAGCAGTACTTC. This encodes CASSLVLAGSYEQYF.

The chain employs TRBV30 and TRBJ1-2, with 7 bases aligning to TRBD1. Germline V gene data show CDR1 as GTSNPN and CDR2 as SVGIG (reference sequence). The CDR3 consists of 14 residues. V trimming: 2 bases; J trimming: 8 bases; junction bases outside the gene matches: 11. The CDR3 loop is CAWSSTGVYEGYTF. DNA of the CDR3: TGTGCCTGGAGTTCCACAGGGGTCTATGAGGGCTACACCTTC.

Remarks on this clone: The same CDR3 can be traced to other DNA sequences in this sample. V gene TRBV2 combines with J gene TRBJ1-2; no reliable D call. The CDR3 runs 14 residues. CDR1 is SNHLY and CDR2 is FYNNEI in the germline V gene. V was clipped by 1 base and J by 2 bases, with 8 bases between them. The CDR3, as DNA: TGTGCCAGCAGTGAAGGTGGAGGGAACTATGGCTACACCTTC. This codes for CASSEGGGNYGYTF. Supplemented by reference TRBV2 and TRBJ1-2, the full variable domain reads EPEVTQTPSHQVTQMGQEVILRCVPISNHLYFYWYRQILGQKVEFLVSFYNNEISEKSEIFDDQFSVERPDGSNFTLKIRSTKLEDSAMYFCASSEGGGNYGYTFGSGTRLTVV.

This clone was counted a few times. Other DNA variants within this sample encode the same CDR3. V gene TRBV6-6 combines with J gene TRBJ2-7, with D unresolved. Trimming shortened V by 0 bases and J by 3 bases, and 6 bases separated the two germline ends. Germline CDR1 and CDR2: MNHNY and SVGAGI (reference sequence). This CDR3 contains 13 residues. Here the CDR3 reads CASSYSGNYEQYF. The CDR3 bases are TGTGCCAGCAGTTACTCAGGGAACTACGAGCAGTACTTC.

The chain combines TRBV5-4 with TRBJ1-1, with no clear D. The V end was cut by 5 bases, the J end by 0 bases, with 8 bases between. The germline V gene encodes CDR1 SGHNT and CDR2 YYREEE (reference sequence). The CDR3 consists of 13 residues. In nucleotides, the CDR3 is TGTGCCAGCAGTAGTGACGTGAACACTGAAGCTTTCTTT. Residues: CASSSDVNTEAFF.

In the case of this clone: Additional DNA sequences in this sample encode the identical CDR3. The chain combines TRBV9 with TRBJ2-2; 9 positions match TRBD1. Trimming at V came to 4 bases and at J to 0 bases, leaving 4 bases not matched to a gene. This CDR3 has 16 amino acids. Per the germline V gene, CDR1 is SGDLS and CDR2 is YYNGEE. The CDR3 DNA sequence: TGTGCCAGCAGCCCAAGGACAGGGGCGAACACCGGGGAGCTGTTTTTT. Encoded protein: CASSPRTGANTGELFF.

V and J are TRBV6-5 and TRBJ2-7; D gene unclear. Germline lookup yields CDR1 MNHEY and CDR2 SVGAGI. This CDR3 has 14 residues. The ends were cut back, 0 bases at V and 3 bases at J, with 9 bases in the middle. The CDR3 spells CASSYSDADYEQYF. The CDR3 coding sequence is TGTGCCAGCAGTTACTCGGACGCGGACTACGAGCAGTACTTC.

The genes are TRBV5-1 and TRBJ2-7, with no clear D. CDR1 SGHRS and CDR2 YFSETQ come from the germline V gene. The CDR3 covers 13 residues. Trimming left V 4 bases short and J 5 bases short, with 13 bases between. CDR3 coding DNA: TGCGCCAGCAGCGCCGATATCCCTGACGAGCAGTACTTC. Residues: CASSADIPDEQYF.

The genes are TRBV27 and TRBJ2-1; 9 positions match TRBD2. V lost 5 bases to trimming and J lost 0 bases; unmatched junction nucleotides: 5. The CDR3 sequence is 16 residues long. Germline CDR1 MNHEY, CDR2 SMNVEV (reference sequence). The CDR3 DNA follows: TGTGCCAGCAGTCCCTATAGCGGGAGCTCCTACAATGAGCAGTTCTTC. It is translated as CASSPYSGSSYNEQFF.